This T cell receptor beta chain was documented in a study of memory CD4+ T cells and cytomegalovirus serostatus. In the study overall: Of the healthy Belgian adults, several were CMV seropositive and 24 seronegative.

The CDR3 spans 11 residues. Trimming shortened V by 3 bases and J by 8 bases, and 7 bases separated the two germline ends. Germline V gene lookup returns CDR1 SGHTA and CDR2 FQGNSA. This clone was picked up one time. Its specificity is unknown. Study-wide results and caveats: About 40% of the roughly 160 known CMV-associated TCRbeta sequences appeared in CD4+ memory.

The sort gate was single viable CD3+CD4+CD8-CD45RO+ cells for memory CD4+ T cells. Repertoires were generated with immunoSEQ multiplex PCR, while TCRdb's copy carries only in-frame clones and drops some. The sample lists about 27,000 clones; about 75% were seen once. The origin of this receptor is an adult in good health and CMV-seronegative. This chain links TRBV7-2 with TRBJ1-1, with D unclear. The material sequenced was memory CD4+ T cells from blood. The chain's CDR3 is CASSFLQEAFF. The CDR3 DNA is TGTGCCAGCAGCTTCCTACAGGAAGCTTTCTTT.